This record looks at one TCR beta chain sequence and its context. The V gene end was trimmed by 4 bases and the J gene end by 5 bases; junction bases not matched to a gene: 11. The CDR3 is made up of 16 amino acids. CDR1 is MNHEY, CDR2 SVGAGI, per germline. The data derive from a study of blood T cell repertoires in COVID-19. The table came from immunoSEQ multiplex PCR; TCRdb's copy has only in-frame clones and leaves some out. The table shows roughly 100,000 clones, with roughly nine tenths occurring only once. V and J are TRBV6-5 and TRBJ2-5; 9 bases line up with TRBD1. Sequences were obtained from peripheral blood. This clonotype was sampled from a woman aged 50 to 60 with COVID-19, enrolled during active disease. The CDR3 DNA reads as TGTGCCAGCAGTTCCTGGGGGACAGGGTTGCGGGAGACCCAGTACTTC. As protein: CASSSWGTGLRETQYF.